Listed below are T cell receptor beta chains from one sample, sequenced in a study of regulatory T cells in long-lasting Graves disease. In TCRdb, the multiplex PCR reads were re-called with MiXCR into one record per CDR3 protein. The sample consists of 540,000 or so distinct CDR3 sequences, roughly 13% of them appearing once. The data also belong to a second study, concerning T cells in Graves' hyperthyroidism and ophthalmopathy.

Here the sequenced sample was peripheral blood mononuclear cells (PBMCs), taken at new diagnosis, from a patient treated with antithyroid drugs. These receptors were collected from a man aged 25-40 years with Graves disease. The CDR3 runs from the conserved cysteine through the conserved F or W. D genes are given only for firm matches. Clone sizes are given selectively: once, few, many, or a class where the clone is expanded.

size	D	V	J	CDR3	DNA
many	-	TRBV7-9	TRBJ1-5	CASSLGDYQPQHF	TGTGCCAGCAGCTTAGGGGATTATCAGCCCCAGCATTTT
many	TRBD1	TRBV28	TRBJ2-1	CAEGPGQGYNEQFF	TGTGCCGAGGGCCCGGGACAGGGTTACAATGAGCAGTTCTTC
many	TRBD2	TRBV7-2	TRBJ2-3	CASSRVPILGGRRSTQYF	TGTGCCAGCAGCCGAGTACCAATTTTGGGCGGGAGAAGGTCTACGCAGTATTTT
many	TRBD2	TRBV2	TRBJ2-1	CASTGTSEYNEQFF	TGTGCCAGCACCGGGACTAGTGAATACAATGAGCAGTTCTTC
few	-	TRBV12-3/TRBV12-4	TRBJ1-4	CASTAGGTNEKLFF	TGTGCCAGCACGGCGGGGGGAACTAATGAAAAACTGTTTTTT
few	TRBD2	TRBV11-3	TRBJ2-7	CASSFTAGSGSVYEQYF	TGTGCCAGCAGCTTCACCGCTGGTAGCGGGAGTGTTTACGAGCAGTACTTC
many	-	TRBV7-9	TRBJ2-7	CASSLTLSAKQYF	TGTGCCAGCAGCTTAACGTTGAGTGCCAAGCAGTACTTC
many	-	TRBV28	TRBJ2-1	CASSFSVGYNEQFF	TGTGCCAGCAGTTTTTCAGTAGGCTACAATGAGCAGTTCTTC
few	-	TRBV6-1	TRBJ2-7	CASSEAAYNEQYF	TGTGCCAGCAGTGAAGCTGCCTACAACGAGCAGTACTTC
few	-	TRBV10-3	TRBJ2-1	CAISSRNEQFF	TGTGCCATCAGCTCCCGCAATGAGCAGTTCTTC
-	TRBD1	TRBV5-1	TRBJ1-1	CASSLGGTVGAFF	TGCGCCAGCAGCTTGGGTGGGACAGTCGGGGCTTTCTTT
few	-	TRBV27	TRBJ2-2	CASSSDGWGYTGELFF	TGTGCCAGCAGTTCGGACGGGTGGGGTTACACCGGGGAGCTGTTTTTT
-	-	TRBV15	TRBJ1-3	CATGRDQSSGNTIYF	TGTGCCACCGGCAGAGACCAGTCGTCTGGAAACACCATATATTTT
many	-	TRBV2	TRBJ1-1	CASSERGLSTEAFF	TGTGCCAGCAGTGAACGGGGTCTAAGCACTGAAGCTTTCTTT
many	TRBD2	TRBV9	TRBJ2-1	CASSRRENEQFF	TGTGCCAGCTCAAGGCGGGAGAACGAGCAGTTCTTC
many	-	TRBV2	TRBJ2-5	CASAKQGLVQETQYF	TGTGCCAGCGCGAAACAGGGTTTAGTCCAAGAGACCCAGTACTTC
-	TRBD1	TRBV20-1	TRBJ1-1	CSAGHRGLFNEAFF	TGCAGTGCCGGCCACAGGGGGCTTTTTAACGAAGCTTTCTTT
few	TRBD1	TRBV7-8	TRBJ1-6	CASSLVGTDNSPLHF	TGTGCCAGCAGCTTAGTGGGGACAGACAATTCACCCCTCCACTTT
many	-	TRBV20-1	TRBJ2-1	CSARGGKEQFF	TGCAGTGCTAGAGGGGGGAAAGAGCAGTTCTTC
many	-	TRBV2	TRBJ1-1	CASSVGYTEAFF	TGTGCCAGCAGTGTCGGATACACTGAAGCTTTCTTT
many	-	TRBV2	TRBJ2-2	CASIKAITGELFF	TGTGCCAGCATTAAGGCTATCACCGGGGAGCTGTTTTTT
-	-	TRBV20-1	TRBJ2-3	CSGGDGTTDTQYF	TGCAGTGGGGGGGACGGGACCACAGATACGCAGTATTTT
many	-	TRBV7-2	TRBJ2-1	CASSLSPGSRWGYNEQFF	TGTGCCAGCAGCCTTTCCCCGGGATCTCGATGGGGCTACAATGAGCAGTTCTTC
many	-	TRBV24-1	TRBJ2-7	CATGSSDSYEQYF	TGTGCCACCGGTTCTAGCGATTCCTACGAGCAGTACTTC
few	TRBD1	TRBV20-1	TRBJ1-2	CSARDPPRGWNRYTF	TGCAGTGCTAGAGATCCTCCCAGGGGGTGGAATCGCTACACCTTC
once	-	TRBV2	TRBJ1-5	CASSLDPEEDQPQHF	TGTGCCAGCAGCTTGGACCCAGAGGAAGATCAGCCCCAGCATTTT
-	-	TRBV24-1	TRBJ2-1	CATSGYAGGDEQFF	TGTGCCACCAGTGGGTATGCAGGCGGCGATGAGCAGTTCTTC
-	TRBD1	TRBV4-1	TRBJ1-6	CASSQLGRQGLGSPLHF	TGCGCCAGCAGCCAGCTGGGTCGACAGGGCTTAGGGTCACCCCTCCACTTT
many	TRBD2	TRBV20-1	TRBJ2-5	CSYGLAEETQYF	TGCAGTTACGGACTAGCGGAAGAGACCCAGTACTTC
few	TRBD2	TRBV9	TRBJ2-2	CASNGRVGELFF	TGTGCCAGTAACGGGAGGGTCGGGGAGCTGTTTTTT
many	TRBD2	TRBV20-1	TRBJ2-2	CSAALAGNTGELFF	TGCAGTGCTGCTCTAGCGGGGAACACCGGGGAGCTGTTTTTT
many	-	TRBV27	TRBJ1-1	CASRSTQGRLTEAFF	TGTGCCAGCAGATCTACCCAGGGACGACTTACTGAAGCTTTCTTT
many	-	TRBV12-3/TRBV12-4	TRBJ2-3	CASSWRTSTDTQYF	TGTGCCAGCAGTTGGCGGACAAGCACAGATACGCAGTATTTT
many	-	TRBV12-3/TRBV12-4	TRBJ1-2	CASSNPEQITYGYTF	TGTGCCAGCAGTAACCCCGAACAGATTACCTATGGCTACACCTTC
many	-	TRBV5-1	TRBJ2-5	CASSLSGRKETQYF	TGCGCCAGCAGCTTGTCCGGCCGTAAAGAGACCCAGTACTTC
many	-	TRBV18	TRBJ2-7	CASSRGHPYEQYF	TGTGCCAGCTCACGTGGACACCCCTACGAGCAGTACTTC
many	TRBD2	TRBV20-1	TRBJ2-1	CSAREVAGGTYNEQFF	TGCAGTGCTAGAGAAGTAGCGGGAGGTACCTACAATGAGCAGTTCTTC
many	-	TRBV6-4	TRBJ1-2	CASSDSRYGYTF	TGTGCCAGCTCGGACAGTCGCTATGGCTACACCTTC
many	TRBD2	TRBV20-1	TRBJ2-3	CSASASGSGPFPSYF	TGCAGTGCTAGTGCGAGCGGGAGTGGTCCATTTCCGTCTTATTTT
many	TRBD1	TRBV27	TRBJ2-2	CASSLRGGLAGELFF	TGTGCCAGCAGTTTGCGAGGGGGCCTCGCCGGGGAGCTGTTTTTT
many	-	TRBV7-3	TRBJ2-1	CASSSGELGEQFF	TGTGCCAGCAGCTCGGGGGAGTTGGGTGAGCAGTTCTTC
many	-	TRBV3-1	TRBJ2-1	CASSRPARGRRSNEQFF	TGTGCCAGCAGCCGCCCGGCGAGGGGACGCCGGTCGAATGAGCAGTTCTTC
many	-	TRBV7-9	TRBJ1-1	CASSLARAGTEAFF	TGTGCCAGCAGCTTAGCTAGGGCGGGCACTGAAGCTTTCTTT
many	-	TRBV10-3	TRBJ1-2	CAISEEGLNGYTF	TGTGCCATCAGTGAGGAGGGGTTAAATGGCTACACCTTC
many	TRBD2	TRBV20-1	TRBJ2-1	CSARDPLAGGDEQFF	TGCAGTGCTAGAGATCCCCTAGCGGGAGGGGATGAGCAGTTCTTC
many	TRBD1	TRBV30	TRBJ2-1	CAWSRGQSSYNEQFF	TGTGCCTGGAGTAGGGGGCAGAGCTCCTACAATGAGCAGTTCTTC
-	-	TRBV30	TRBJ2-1	CAWSRRYRSGPYNEQFF	TGTGCCTGGAGTCGAAGGTATAGGAGCGGACCCTACAATGAGCAGTTCTTC